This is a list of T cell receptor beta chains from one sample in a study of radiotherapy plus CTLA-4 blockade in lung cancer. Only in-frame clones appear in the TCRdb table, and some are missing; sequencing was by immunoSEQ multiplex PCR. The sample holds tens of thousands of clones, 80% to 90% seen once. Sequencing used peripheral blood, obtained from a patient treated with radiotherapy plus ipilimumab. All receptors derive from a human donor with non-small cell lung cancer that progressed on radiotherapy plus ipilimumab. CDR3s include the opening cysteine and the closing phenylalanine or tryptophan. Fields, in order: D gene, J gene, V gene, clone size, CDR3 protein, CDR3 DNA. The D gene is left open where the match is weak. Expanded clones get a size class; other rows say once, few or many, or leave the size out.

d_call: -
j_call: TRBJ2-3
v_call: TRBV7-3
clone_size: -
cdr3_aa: CASSRSTGIAGTDTQYF
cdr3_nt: TGTGCCAGCAGCCGCTCGACAGGTATTGCCGGCACAGATACGCAGTATTTT

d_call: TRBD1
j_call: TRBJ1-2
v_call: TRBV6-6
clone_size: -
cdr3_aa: CASQMGQSYGYTF
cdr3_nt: TGTGCCTCCCAGATGGGACAGTCTTATGGCTACACCTTC

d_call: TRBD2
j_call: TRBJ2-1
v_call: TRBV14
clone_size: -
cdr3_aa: CASSQERLAGNNEQFF
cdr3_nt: TGTGCCAGCAGCCAAGAGCGGCTAGCGGGGAACAATGAGCAGTTCTTC

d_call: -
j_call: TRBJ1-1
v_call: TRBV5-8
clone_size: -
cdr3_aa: CASSLGRENTEAFF
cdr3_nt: TGTGCCAGCAGCTTGGGACGGGAGAACACTGAAGCTTTCTTT

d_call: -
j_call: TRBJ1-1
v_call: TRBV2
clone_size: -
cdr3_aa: CASSEAVEAFF
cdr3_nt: TGTGCCAGCAGTGAAGCCGTGGAAGCTTTCTTT

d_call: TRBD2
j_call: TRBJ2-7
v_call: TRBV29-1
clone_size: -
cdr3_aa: CSVGGTSGGLSYEQYF
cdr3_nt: TGCAGCGTTGGAGGGACTAGCGGGGGGCTCTCCTACGAGCAGTACTTC

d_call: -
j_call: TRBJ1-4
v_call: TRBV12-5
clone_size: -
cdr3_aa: CASGLSATNEKLFF
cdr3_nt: TGTGCTAGTGGTTTATCAGCAACTAATGAAAAACTGTTTTTT

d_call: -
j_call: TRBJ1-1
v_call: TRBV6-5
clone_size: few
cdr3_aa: CASSFHRAGTEAFF
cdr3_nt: TGTGCCAGCAGTTTTCACAGGGCGGGCACTGAAGCTTTCTTT

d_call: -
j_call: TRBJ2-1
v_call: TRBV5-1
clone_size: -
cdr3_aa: CASSPGTLLYNEQFF
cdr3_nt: TGCGCCAGCAGCCCCGGGACACTCCTATACAATGAGCAGTTCTTC

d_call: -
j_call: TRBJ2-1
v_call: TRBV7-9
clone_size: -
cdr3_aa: CASSLVRYNEQFF
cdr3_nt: TGTGCCAGCAGCTTGGTCAGGTACAATGAGCAGTTCTTC

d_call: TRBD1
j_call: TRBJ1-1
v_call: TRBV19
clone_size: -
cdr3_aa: CASSGGQGYTEAFF
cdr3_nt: TGTGCCAGTAGTGGGGGACAGGGGTACACTGAAGCTTTCTTT

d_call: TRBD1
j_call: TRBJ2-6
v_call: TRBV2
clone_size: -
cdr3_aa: CASKSGQGNSGANVLTF
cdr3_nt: TGTGCCAGCAAGTCCGGACAGGGCAACTCTGGGGCCAACGTCCTGACTTTC

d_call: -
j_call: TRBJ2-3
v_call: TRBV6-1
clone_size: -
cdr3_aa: CASSEIRGGAHTDTQYF
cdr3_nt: TGTGCCAGCAGTGAAATACGGGGCGGGGCACACACAGATACGCAGTATTTT

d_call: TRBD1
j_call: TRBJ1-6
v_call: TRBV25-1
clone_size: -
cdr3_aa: CASGGQPNSPLHF
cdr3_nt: TGTGCCAGCGGGGGACAGCCAAATTCACCCCTCCACTTT

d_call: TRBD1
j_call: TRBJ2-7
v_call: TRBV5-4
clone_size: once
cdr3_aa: CAWSPWTGSYEQYF
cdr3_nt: TGTGCTTGGAGTCCCTGGACAGGTTCATACGAGCAGTACTTC

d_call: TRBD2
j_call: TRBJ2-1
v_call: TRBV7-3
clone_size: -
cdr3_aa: CASSPTSGGSYNEQFF
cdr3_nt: TGTGCCAGCAGCCCTACCAGCGGGGGATCCTACAATGAGCAGTTCTTC

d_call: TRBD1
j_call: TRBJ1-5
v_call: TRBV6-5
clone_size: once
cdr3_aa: CASRQGAYRPQHF
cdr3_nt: TGTGCCAGCAGACAGGGGGCATATCGGCCCCAGCATTTT

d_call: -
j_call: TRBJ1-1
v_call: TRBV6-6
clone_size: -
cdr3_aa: CASSYREPGVGTEAFF
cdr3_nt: TGTGCCAGCAGTTACCGGGAACCGGGGGTGGGCACTGAAGCTTTCTTT

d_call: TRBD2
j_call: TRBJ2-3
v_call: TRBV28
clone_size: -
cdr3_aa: CASSLTSGTDTQYF
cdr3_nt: TGTGCCAGCAGTCTGACTAGCGGGACAGATACGCAGTATTTT

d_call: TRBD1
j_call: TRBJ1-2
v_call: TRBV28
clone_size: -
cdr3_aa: CASRPTGGANYGYTF
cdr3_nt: TGTGCCAGCAGACCTACAGGGGGAGCTAACTATGGCTACACCTTC

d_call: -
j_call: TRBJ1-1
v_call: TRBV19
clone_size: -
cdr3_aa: CASSPPSRRMNTEAFF
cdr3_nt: TGTGCCAGTAGTCCACCCAGTAGGCGGATGAACACTGAAGCTTTCTTT

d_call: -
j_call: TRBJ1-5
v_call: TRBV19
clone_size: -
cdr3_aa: CASREGQGNNQPQHF
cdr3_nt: TGTGCCAGCCGGGAGGGGCAGGGAAACAATCAGCCCCAGCATTTT

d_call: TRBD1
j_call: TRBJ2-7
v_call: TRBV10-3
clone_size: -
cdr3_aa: CAIGDRGRAYEQYF
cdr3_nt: TGTGCCATCGGTGACAGGGGGCGCGCCTACGAGCAGTACTTC

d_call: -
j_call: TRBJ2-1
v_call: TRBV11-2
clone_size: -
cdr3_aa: CASSYQRLGRNNEQFF
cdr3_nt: TGTGCCAGCAGCTACCAGAGGCTAGGTCGGAATAATGAGCAGTTCTTC

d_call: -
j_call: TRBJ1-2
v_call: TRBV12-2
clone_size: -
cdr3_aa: CASRLDGQGEIRHGYTF
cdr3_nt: TGTGCAAGTCGCTTAGACGGACAGGGGGAAATAAGACATGGCTACACCTTC

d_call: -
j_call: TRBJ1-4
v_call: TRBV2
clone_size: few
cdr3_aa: CASSYPGGTNEKLFF
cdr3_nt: TGTGCCAGCAGTTATCCGGGGGGAACTAATGAAAAACTGTTTTTT

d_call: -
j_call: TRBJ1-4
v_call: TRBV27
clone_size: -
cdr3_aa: CASRAGGVGEKLFF
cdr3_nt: TGTGCCAGCCGAGCCGGGGGGGTGGGTGAAAAACTGTTTTTT

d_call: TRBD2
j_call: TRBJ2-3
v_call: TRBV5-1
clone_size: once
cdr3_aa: CASSPGLAGGGTDTQYF
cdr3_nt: TGCGCCAGCAGCCCGGGACTAGCGGGGGGGGGCACAGATACGCAGTATTTT

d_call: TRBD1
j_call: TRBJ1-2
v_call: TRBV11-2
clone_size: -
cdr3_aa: CASSLRQGWRYGYTF
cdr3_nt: TGTGCCAGCAGTCTGAGACAGGGGTGGAGGTATGGCTACACCTTC

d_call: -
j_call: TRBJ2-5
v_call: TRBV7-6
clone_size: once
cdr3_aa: CASSLRRVVLQETQYF
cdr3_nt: TGTGCCAGCAGCTTAAGGAGGGTGGTCCTTCAAGAGACCCAGTACTTC

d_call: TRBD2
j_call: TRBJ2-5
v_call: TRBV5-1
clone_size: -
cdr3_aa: CASSLAGLAGVAREETQYF
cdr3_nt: TGCGCCAGCAGCTTGGCGGGCCTAGCGGGGGTGGCACGAGAAGAGACCCAGTACTTC

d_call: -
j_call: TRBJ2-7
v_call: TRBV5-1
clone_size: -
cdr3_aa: CASSSDPTGSYEQYF
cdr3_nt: TGCGCCAGCAGCTCCGACCCGACAGGTTCCTACGAGCAGTACTTC

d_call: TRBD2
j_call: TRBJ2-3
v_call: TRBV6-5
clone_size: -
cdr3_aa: CASRSSGGVPDTQYF
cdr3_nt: TGTGCCAGCAGGTCAAGCGGGGGGGTGCCAGATACGCAGTATTTT

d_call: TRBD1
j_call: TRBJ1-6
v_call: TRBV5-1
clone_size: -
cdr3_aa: CASSLAGTVYNSPLHF
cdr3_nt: TGCGCCAGCAGCTTGGCCGGGACAGTGTATAATTCACCCCTCCACTTT

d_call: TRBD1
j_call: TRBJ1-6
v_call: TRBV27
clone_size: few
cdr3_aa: CASSPELPGQGYSPLHF
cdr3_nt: TGTGCCAGCAGTCCTGAACTACCGGGACAGGGGTATTCACCCCTCCACTTT

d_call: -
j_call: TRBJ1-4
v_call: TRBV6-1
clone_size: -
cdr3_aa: CASSAWGLTNEKLFF
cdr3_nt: TGTGCCAGCAGTGCGTGGGGGCTCACTAATGAAAAACTGTTTTTT

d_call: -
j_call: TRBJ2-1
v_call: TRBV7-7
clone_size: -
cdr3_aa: CASSQDRYNEQFF
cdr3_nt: TGTGCTAGCAGCCAGGACAGATACAATGAGCAGTTCTTC

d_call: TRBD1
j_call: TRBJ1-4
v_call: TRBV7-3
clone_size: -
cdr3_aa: CASSPTGVREKLFF
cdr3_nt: TGTGCCAGCAGCCCGACAGGGGTCCGTGAAAAACTGTTTTTT

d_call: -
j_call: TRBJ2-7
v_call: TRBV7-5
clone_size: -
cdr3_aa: CARSPALAGEEQYF
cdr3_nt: TGTGCCAGAAGCCCGGCCCTAGCGGGGGAGGAGCAGTACTTC

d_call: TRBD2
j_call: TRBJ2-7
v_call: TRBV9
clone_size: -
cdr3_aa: CASSVAGGGVYEQYF
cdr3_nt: TGTGCCAGCAGCGTAGCGGGGGGAGGGGTATACGAGCAGTACTTC

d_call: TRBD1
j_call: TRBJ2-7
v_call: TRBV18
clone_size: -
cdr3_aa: CASSPRVTGAAYEQYF
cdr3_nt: TGTGCCAGCTCACCTAGAGTGACAGGGGCGGCCTACGAGCAGTACTTC

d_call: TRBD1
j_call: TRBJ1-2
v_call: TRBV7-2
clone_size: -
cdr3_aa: CASSSTGVRGYTF
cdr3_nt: TGTGCCAGCAGCTCCACAGGGGTGCGTGGCTACACCTTC

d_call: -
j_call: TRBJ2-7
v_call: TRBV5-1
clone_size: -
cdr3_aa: CASSATGTLAYEQYF
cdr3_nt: TGCGCCAGCAGCGCAACCGGGACACTCGCCTACGAGCAGTACTTC

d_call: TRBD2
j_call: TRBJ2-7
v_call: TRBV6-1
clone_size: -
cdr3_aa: CASSETSGGLYEQYF
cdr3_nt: TGTGCCAGCAGTGAGACTAGCGGGGGCCTCTACGAGCAGTACTTC

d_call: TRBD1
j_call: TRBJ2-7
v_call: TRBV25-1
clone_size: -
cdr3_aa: CASSQAGGRQYF
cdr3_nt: TGTGCCAGCAGTCAAGCAGGGGGCCGGCAGTACTTC

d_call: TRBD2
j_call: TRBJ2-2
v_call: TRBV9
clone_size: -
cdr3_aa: CASSVPYNERGGNTGELFF
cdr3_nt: TGTGCCAGCAGCGTACCTTACAACGAGCGGGGGGGGAACACCGGGGAGCTGTTTTTT

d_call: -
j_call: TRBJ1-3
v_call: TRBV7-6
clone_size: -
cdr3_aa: CASSLGGSGSGNTIYF
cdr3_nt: TGTGCCAGCAGCTTAGGAGGGTCCGGCTCTGGAAACACCATATATTTT

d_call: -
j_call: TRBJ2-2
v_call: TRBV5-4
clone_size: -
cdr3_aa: CASSLRGLGELFF
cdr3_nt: TGTGCCAGCAGCTTAAGGGGTTTGGGGGAGCTGTTTTTT

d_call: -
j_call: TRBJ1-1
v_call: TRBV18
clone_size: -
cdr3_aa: CASSPLMAQNTEAFF
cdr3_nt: TGTGCCAGCTCACCACTTATGGCCCAGAACACTGAAGCTTTCTTT

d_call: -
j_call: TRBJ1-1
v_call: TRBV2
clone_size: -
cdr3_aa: CASRSGFPAFF
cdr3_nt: TGTGCCAGCAGATCAGGATTCCCAGCTTTCTTT

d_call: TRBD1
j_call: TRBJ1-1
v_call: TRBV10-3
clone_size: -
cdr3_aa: CAIRERQGDGEAFF
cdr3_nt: TGTGCCATCAGGGAAAGACAGGGGGATGGTGAAGCTTTCTTT

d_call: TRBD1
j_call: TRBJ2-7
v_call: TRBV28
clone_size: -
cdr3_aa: CASIKTGGSYEQYF
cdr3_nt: TGTGCCAGCATTAAGACAGGGGGCTCCTACGAGCAGTACTTC

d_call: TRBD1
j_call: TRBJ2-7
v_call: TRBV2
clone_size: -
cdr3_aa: CASSEALRDRRMGQYF
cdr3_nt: TGTGCCAGCAGTGAAGCGCTTCGGGACAGGCGTATGGGGCAGTACTTC

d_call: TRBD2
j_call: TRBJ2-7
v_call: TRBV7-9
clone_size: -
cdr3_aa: CASSPAGGSYEQYF
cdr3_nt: TGTGCCAGCAGCCCGGCGGGAGGGTCCTACGAGCAGTACTTC

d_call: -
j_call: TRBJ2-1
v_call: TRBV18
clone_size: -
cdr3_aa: CASSAGHLSYNEQFF
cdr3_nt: TGTGCCAGCTCTGCAGGACACCTTTCCTACAATGAGCAGTTCTTC

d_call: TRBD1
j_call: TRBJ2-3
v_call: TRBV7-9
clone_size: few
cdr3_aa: CASSWDREQYF
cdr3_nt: TGTGCCAGCAGCTGGGACAGGGAGCAGTATTTT